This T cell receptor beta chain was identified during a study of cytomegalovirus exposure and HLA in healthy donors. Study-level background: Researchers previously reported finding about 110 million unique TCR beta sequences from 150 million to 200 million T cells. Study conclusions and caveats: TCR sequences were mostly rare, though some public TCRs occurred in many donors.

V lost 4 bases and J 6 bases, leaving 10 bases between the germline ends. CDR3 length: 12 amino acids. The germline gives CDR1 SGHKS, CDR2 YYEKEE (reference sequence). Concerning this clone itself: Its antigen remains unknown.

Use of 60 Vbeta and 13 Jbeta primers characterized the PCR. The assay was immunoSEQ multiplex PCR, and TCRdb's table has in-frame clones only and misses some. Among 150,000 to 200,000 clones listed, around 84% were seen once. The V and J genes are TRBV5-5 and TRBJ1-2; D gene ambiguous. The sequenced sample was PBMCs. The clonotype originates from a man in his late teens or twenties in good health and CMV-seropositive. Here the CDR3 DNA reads TGTGCCAGCAGCCGGACTGGGGATGGCTACACCTTC. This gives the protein CASSRTGDGYTF.